The 6 T cell receptor beta chains given below trace back to one sample, sequenced in a study of identical twins. TCRdb re-analysed the 5' RACE reads in MiXCR, keeping a single row per CDR3 protein. The top ten hold 4.5% to 5.5% of the sample, which has about 210,000 distinct CDR3 sequences, approximately 9% seen once. Sequencing was carried out using memory (CD45RO+) T cells sorted from blood. Source of these receptors: a woman aged 18-29 years in good health.

V and J are TRBV13 and TRBJ1-1; D is uncertain. The CDR3 length is 12 residues. V was pared by 2 bases and J by 3 bases, with 4 bases between. Germline CDR1 PRHDT, CDR2 FYEKMQ (reference sequence). CDR3 in amino acids: CASSLIDTEAFF. The CDR3 DNA sequence: TGTGCCAGCAGCTTAATTGACACTGAAGCTTTCTTT.

The chain carries TRBV7-9 and TRBJ2-2; a weak D match, TRBD1 (6 bases). Per the germline V gene, CDR1 is SEHNR and CDR2 is FQNEAQ (reference sequence). The germline V and J ends were trimmed by 5 bases and 7 bases, with 17 bases remaining between them. The CDR3 has 15 residues. CDR3 amino acids: CASSPGRTESGELFF. In DNA, the CDR3 is TGTGCCAGCAGCCCTGGTCGGACAGAAAGCGGGGAGCTGTTTTTT.

The table lists this clonotype with a few counts. V gene TRBV28 combines with J gene TRBJ2-7; no reliable D call. CDR1 is MDHEN and CDR2 is SYDVKM in the germline V gene. Trimming took 4 bases from V and 3 from J, leaving 10 bases between them. The CDR3 spans 13 residues. CDR3: CASSSRVRYEQYF. CDR3 sequence (DNA): TGTGCCAGCAGTTCAAGGGTCCGCTACGAGCAGTACTTC.

This clonotype was detected only a few times. The chain has TRBV3-1 and TRBJ2-5; TRBD2 matches at 10 bases. The CDR3 length is 15 residues. After removal of 4 bases from V and 4 bases from J, the junction contained 6 bases not matched to a gene. The germline V gene encodes CDR1 LGHDT and CDR2 YNNKEL (reference sequence). DNA for the CDR3: TGTGCCAGCAGCCCTAGCGGGGGCCAGGGAGAGACCCAGTACTTC. Translated: CASSPSGGQGETQYF.

This clonotype was seen more than once but under ten times. The chain is built from TRBV10-2 and TRBJ2-3; TRBD2 aligns across 11 bases. The CDR3 consists of 16 residues. The germline V gene has CDR1 WSHSY and CDR2 SAAADI. V lost 6 bases to trimming and J lost 1 base; unmatched junction nucleotides: 6. CDR3 amino acids: CASRPIAGGGTDTQYF. As DNA, the CDR3 is TGCGCCAGCAGACCCATAGCGGGAGGGGGCACAGATACGCAGTATTTT.

This clonotype has a handful of counts. The CDR3 is CSAIARTSSSTDTQYF. The CDR3 coding sequence is TGCAGTGCTATCGCTCGGACATCTTCTAGCACAGATACGCAGTATTTT. This rearrangement joins TRBV20-1 to TRBJ2-3; tentatively, D is TRBD1 (5 bases). V shed 4 bases and J shed 0 bases, with 17 bases lying between them. This CDR3 is built from 16 residues. The V gene's germline CDR1 is DFQATT and CDR2 SNEGSKA (reference sequence).